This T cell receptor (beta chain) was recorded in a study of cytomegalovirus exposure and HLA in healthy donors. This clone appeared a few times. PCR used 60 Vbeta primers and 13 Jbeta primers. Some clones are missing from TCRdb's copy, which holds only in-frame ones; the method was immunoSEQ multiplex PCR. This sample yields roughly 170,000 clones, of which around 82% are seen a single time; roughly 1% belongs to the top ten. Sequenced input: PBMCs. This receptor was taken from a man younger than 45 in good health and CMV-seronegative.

The CDR3 DNA reads TGCGCCAGCAGCTTGGTGGGGGGTCGGACGTACGAGCAGTACTTC. Its translation is CASSLVGGRTYEQYF. V and J are TRBV5-1 and TRBJ2-7; D possibly corresponds to TRBD2 (6 bases). CDR1 is SGHRS, CDR2 YFSETQ, per germline. CDR3 length: 15 residues. V gave up 0 bases and J gave up 4 bases, with 14 bases separating them.